A single sample is the source of the 12 T cell receptor beta chains below, sequenced in a study of identical twins. Via MiXCR, TCRdb re-called the 5' RACE reads, giving one row per CDR3 protein. The profile shows a few hundred thousand distinct CDR3 sequences, around 9.7% of them singletons. What was sequenced was naive T cells sorted from blood. These receptors were taken from a woman in her fifties or sixties in good health.

This clonotype was counted ten times or more. The rearrangement joins TRBV29-1 to TRBJ1-2; D might be TRBD1 (5 bases). This CDR3 has 16 residues. Germline V gene lookup returns CDR1 SQVTM and CDR2 ANQGSEA. Trimming removed 0 bases at V and 2 bases at J, with 16 bases between. For the CDR3, the DNA is TGCAGCGTTGAAGATCGCGGGGCCTCTGGGAACTATGGCTACACCTTC. Translating gives CSVEDRGASGNYGYTF. Filled out from reference TRBV29-1 and TRBJ1-2, the complete variable domain reads SAVISQKPSRDICQRGTSLTIQCQVDSQVTMMFWYRQQPGQSLTLIATANQGSEATYESGFVIDKFPISRPNLTFSTLTVSNMSPEDSSIYLCSVEDRGASGNYGYTFGSGTRLTVV.

The table lists this clonotype with many counts. The chain combines TRBV5-1 with TRBJ2-1, with TRBD2 matching over 8 bases. Germline-derived CDR1 and CDR2 are SGHRS and YFSETQ. This CDR3 is built from 14 residues. Trimming removed 3 bases from V and 4 bases from J; junction bases left unmatched: 3. The chain's CDR3 is CASSSAGVYNEQFF. CDR3 nucleotide sequence: TGCGCCAGCAGCTCAGCGGGAGTATACAATGAGCAGTTCTTC.

In its sample, this clonotype was seen a few times. This chain links TRBV24-1 with TRBJ2-1; no clear D gene. This CDR3 region has 12 residues. The V end was cut by 9 bases, the J end by 9 bases, with 14 bases between. CDR1 KGHDR and CDR2 SFDVKD come from the germline V gene. The CDR3 loop is CATAVKSSEQFF. The CDR3 DNA follows: TGTGCCACCGCGGTGAAGTCTAGTGAGCAGTTCTTC.

This clonotype came up many times. This chain links TRBV11-2 with TRBJ1-2, with TRBD1 as a possible D gene (5 bases). CDR3 length: 14 residues. Trimming removed 5 bases from V and 5 bases from J, with 15 bases in between. CDR1 SGHAT and CDR2 FQNNGV come from the germline V gene. CDR3 in amino acids: CASSLVGGLYGYTF. The CDR3 DNA follows: TGTGCCAGCAGCCTCGTGGGGGGATTATATGGCTACACCTTC.

In its sample, this clonotype was seen many times. The V call is TRBV12-3 or TRBV12-4, the J call TRBJ2-2; 7 positions match TRBD2. V lost 6 bases, J lost 7 bases, and 5 bases stayed unmatched. The CDR3 loop spans 13 amino acids. For the CDR3, the DNA is TGTGCCAGCAGCCTAAGGGAGGGCGGGGAGCTGTTTTTT. This codes for CASSLREGGELFF.

This clonotype was picked up a small number of times. The chain employs TRBV5-1 and TRBJ2-1, with D maybe TRBD2 (6 bases). Germline V gene data show CDR1 as SGHRS and CDR2 as YFSETQ. This CDR3 has 15 residues. The germline V and J ends were trimmed by 1 base and 4 bases, with 12 bases remaining between them. CDR3 nucleotides: TGCGCCAGCAGCTTGCAAAAGCGGGTGTACAATGAGCAGTTCTTC. This translates into CASSLQKRVYNEQFF.

As concerns this clonotype: Lacking the conserved final phenylalanine or tryptophan, this CDR3 likely reflects a read error. The DNA is omitted, as the CDR3 cannot be located on it reliably, and the CDR3 follows TCRdb's listing. V and J are TRBV3-1 and TRBJ2-3; the DNA was not compared with TRBD1, the D call given in the table. Germline V gene lookup returns CDR1 LGHDT and CDR2 YNNKEL (reference sequence). The CDR3 is 12 residues long, ends included. CDR3 loop: CASSHGQGRTTI.

This clonotype was counted between two and nine times. The chain employs TRBV5-1 and TRBJ2-4; 11 bases are a match to TRBD1. Looked up from germline, CDR1 is SGHRS and CDR2 is YFSETQ. The CDR3 extends over 14 amino acids. Trimming at V came to 7 bases and at J to 8 bases, leaving 8 bases not matched to a gene. CDR3 sequence reads: CASAERTGGHIQYF. CDR3 in DNA: TGCGCCAGCGCCGAGAGGACAGGGGGCCACATTCAGTACTTC.

This chain connects TRBV10-2 to TRBJ1-5; tentative D call: TRBD1 (6 bases). The CDR3 extends over 14 amino acids. The germline V gene has CDR1 WSHSY and CDR2 SAAADI. V lost 5 bases and J 3 bases, leaving 11 bases between the germline ends. The CDR3 nucleotides are TGCGCCAGCAGTAACGACAGGAACAATCAGCCCCAGCATTTT. It yields the protein CASSNDRNNQPQHF.

This clonotype has more than one count but fewer than ten. The rearrangement joins TRBV12-3 or TRBV12-4 to TRBJ2-5, with 10 bases that match TRBD1. The CDR3 spans 16 residues. The ends lost 5 bases at V and 5 bases at J; junction bases unmatched: 11. CDR3 nucleotide sequence: TGTGCCAGCAGTCCCCTCCGGGACAGGGGACGGGAGACCCAGTACTTC. Its translation: CASSPLRDRGRETQYF.

In its sample, this clonotype was seen many times. CDR3: CASSLTQGANYGYTF. The DNA for the CDR3 is TGTGCCAGCAGTCTAACACAGGGAGCTAACTATGGCTACACCTTC. This rearrangement joins TRBV12-3 or TRBV12-4 to TRBJ1-2; a weak D match, TRBD1 (6 bases). V was cut by 5 bases and J by 0 bases, with 13 bases left in between. This CDR3 contains 15 residues.

The chain recombines TRBV4-1 with TRBJ2-1; TRBD2 aligns across 14 bases. Germline trimming cut 1 base from V and 4 bases from J; bases unmatched to any gene: 3. The CDR3 sequence is 17 residues long. The germline gives CDR1 MGHRA, CDR2 YSYEKL. The DNA for the CDR3 is TGCGCCAGCAGCCAAGGACTAGCGGGAGGGCCGTACAATGAGCAGTTCTTC. Translation gives CASSQGLAGGPYNEQFF.